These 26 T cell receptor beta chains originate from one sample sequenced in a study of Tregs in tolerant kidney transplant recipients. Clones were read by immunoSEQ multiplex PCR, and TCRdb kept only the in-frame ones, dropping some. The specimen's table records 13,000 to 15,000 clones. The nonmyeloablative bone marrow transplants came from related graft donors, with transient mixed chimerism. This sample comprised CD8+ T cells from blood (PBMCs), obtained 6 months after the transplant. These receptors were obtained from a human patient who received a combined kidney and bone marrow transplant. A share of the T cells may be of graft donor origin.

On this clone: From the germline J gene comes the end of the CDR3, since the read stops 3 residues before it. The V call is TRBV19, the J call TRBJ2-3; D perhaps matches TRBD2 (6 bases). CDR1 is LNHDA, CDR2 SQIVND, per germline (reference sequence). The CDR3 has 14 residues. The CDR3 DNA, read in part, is TGTGCCAGTAGTCCCGACTATGGGGGGATTGCG. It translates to CASSPDYGGIA. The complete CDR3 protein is CASSPDYGGIAQYF. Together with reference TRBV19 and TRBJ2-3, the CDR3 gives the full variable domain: DGGITQSPKYLFRKEGQNVTLSCEQNLNHDAMYWYRQDPGQGLRLIYYSQIVNDFQKGDIAEGYSVSREKKESFPLTVTSAQKNPTAFYLCASSPDYGGIAQYFGPGTRLTVL.

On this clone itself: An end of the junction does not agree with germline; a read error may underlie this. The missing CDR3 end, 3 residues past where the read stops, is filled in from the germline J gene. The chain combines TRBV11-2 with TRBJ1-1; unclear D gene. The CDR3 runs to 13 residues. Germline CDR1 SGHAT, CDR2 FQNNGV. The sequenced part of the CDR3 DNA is TGTGCCAGCGGCTTAGGCAGGATATCTGAA. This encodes CASGLGRISE. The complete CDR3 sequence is CASGLGRISEAFF.

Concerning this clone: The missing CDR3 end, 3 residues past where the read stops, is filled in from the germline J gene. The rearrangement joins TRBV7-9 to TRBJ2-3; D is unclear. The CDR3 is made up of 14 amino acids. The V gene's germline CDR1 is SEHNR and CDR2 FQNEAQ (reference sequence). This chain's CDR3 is CASSLGLGNQPQYF. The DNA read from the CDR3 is TGTGCCAGCAGCTTAGGTTTGGGCAATCAGCCG.

CDR3 residues: CASSPWAQGIHDYTF. The DNA read from the CDR3 is TGTGCCAGCTCACCATGGGCCCAGGGAATCCACGAC. The chain employs TRBV18 and TRBJ1-2; D possibly corresponds to TRBD1 (5 bases). The read gets to within 3 residues of the CDR3 end, and the germline J gene fills in the rest. CDR3 size: 15 residues. Germline V gives CDR1 KGHSH, CDR2 LQKENI.

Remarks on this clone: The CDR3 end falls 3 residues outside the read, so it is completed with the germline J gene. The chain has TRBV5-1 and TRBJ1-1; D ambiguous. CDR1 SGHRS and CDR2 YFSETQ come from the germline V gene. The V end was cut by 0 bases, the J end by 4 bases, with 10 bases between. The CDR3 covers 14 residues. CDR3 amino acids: CASSLASLGTEAFF. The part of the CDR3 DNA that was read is TGCGCCAGCAGCTTGGCCAGTCTAGGCACTGAA.

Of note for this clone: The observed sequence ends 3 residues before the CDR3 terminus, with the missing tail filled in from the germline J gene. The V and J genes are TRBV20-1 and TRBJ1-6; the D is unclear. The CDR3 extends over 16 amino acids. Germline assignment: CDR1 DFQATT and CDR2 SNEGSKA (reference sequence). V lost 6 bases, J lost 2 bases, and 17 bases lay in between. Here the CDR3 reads CSAPASGVTYNSPLHF. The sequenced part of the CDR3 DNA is TGCAGTGCACCAGCTTCCGGGGTCACCTATAATTCACCC.

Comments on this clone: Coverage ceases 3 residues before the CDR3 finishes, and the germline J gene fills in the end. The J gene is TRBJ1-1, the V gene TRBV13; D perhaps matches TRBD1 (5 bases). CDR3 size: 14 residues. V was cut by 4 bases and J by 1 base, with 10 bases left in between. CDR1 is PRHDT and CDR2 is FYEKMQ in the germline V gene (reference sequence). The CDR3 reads CASSSNQGNTEAFF. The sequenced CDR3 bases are TGTGCCAGCAGCTCTAATCAGGGGAACACTGAA.

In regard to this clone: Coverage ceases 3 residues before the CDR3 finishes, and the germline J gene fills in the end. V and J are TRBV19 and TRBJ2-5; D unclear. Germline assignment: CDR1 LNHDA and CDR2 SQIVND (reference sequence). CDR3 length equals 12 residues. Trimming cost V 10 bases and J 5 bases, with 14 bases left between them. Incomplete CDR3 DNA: TGTGCCATGACCCCGCGGCTGGAGACC. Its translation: CAMTPRLET. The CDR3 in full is CAMTPRLETQYF.

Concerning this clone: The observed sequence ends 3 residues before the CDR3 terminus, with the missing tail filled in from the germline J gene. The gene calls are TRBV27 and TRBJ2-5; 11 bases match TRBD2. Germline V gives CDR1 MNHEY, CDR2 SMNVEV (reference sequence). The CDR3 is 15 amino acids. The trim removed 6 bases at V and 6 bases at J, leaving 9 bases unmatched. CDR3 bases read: TGTGCCAGCAGCTCCGGACTAGCGGGTTTGCAGACC. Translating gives CASSSGLAGLQT. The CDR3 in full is CASSSGLAGLQTQYF.

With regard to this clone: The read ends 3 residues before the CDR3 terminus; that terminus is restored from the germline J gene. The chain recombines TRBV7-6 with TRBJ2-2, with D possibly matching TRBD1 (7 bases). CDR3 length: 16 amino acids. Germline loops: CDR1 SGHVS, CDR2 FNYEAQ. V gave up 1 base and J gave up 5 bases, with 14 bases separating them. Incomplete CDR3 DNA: TGTGCCAGCAGCTTAGTGGCAGGGGGAGGTACCGGGGAG. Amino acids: CASSLVAGGGTGE. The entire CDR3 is CASSLVAGGGTGELFF.

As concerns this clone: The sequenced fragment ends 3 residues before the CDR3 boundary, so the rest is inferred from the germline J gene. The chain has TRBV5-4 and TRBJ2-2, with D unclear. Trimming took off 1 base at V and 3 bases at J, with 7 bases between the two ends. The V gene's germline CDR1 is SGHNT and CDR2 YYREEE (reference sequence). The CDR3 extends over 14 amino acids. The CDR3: CASSLYRDTGELFF. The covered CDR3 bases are TGTGCCAGCAGCTTGTATAGAGACACCGGGGAG.

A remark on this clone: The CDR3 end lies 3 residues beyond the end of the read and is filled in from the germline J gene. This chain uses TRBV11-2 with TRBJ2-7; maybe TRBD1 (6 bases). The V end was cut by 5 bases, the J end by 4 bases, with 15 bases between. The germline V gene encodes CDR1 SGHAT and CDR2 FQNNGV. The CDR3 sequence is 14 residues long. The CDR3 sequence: CASSATGTPYEQYF. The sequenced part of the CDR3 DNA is TGTGCCAGCAGCGCCACCGGGACACCTTACGAG.

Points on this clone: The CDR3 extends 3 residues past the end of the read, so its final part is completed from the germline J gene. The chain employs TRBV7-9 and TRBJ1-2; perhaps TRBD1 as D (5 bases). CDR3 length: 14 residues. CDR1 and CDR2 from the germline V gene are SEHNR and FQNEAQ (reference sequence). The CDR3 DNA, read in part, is TGTGCCAGCAGCTTAGGGGGCGACCCCTACGAC. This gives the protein CASSLGGDPYD. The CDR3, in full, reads CASSLGGDPYDYTF.

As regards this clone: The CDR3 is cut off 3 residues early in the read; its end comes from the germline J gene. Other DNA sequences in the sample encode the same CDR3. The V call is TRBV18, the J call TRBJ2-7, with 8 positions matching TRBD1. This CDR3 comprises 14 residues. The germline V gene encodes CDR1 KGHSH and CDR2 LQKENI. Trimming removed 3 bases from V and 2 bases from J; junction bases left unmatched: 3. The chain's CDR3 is CASSPPTGAYEQYF. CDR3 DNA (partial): TGTGCCAGCTCACCTCCGACAGGGGCCTACGAG. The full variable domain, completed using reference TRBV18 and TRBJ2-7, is NAGVMQNPRHLVRRRGQEARLRCSPMKGHSHVYWYRQLPEEGLKFMVYLQKENIIDESGMPKERFSAEFPKEGPSILRIQQVVRGDSAAYFCASSPPTGAYEQYFGPGTRLTVT.

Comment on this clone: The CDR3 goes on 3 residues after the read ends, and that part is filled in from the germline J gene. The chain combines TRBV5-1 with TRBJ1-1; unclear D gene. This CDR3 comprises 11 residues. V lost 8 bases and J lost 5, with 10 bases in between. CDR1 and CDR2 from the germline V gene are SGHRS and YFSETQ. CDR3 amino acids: CASSGGTEAFF. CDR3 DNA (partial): TGCGCCAGTAGTGGAGGGACTGAA.

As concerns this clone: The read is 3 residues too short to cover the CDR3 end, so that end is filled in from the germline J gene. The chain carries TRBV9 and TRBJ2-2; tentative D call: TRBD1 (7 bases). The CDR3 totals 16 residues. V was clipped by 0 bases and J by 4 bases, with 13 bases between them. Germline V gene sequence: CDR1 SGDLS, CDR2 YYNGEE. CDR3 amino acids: CASSVGGAGGTGELFF. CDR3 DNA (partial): TGTGCCAGCAGCGTAGGGGGGGCAGGGGGCACCGGGGAG.

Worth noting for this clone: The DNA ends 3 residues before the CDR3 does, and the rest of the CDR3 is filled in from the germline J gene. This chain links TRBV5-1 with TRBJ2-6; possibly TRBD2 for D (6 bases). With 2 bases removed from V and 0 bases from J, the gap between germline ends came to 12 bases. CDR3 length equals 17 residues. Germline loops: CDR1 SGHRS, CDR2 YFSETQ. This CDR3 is CASSFQAAGSGANVLTF. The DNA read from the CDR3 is TGCGCCAGCAGCTTCCAGGCAGCGGGCTCTGGGGCCAACGTC.

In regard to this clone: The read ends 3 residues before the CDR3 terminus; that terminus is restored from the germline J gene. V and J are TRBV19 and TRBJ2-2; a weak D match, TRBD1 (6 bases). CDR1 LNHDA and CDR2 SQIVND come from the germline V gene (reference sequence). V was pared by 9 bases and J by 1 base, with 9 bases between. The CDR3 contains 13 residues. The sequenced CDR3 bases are TGTGCCAGGGGGACAAGGAACACCGGGGAG. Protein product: CARGTRNTGE. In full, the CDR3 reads CARGTRNTGELFF.

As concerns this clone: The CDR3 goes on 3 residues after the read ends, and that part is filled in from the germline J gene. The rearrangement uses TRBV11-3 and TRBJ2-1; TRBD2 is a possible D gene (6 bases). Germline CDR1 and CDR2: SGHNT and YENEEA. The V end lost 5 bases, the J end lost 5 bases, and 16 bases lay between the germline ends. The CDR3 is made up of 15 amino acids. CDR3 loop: CASSQNWRGHNEQFF. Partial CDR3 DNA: TGTGCCAGCAGCCAAAATTGGCGGGGTCACAATGAG.

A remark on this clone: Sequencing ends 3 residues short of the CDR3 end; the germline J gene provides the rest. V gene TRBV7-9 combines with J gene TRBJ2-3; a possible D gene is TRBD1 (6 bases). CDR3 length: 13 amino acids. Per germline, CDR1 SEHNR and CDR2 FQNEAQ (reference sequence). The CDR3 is CASKAGDLETQYF. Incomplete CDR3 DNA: TGTGCCAGCAAGGCAGGGGATTTGGAGACG. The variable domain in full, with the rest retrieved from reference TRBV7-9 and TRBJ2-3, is DTGVSQNPRHKITKRGQNVTFRCDPISEHNRLYWYRQTLGQGPEFLTYFQNEAQLEKSRLLSDRFSAERPKGSFSTLEIQRTEQGDSAMYLCASKAGDLETQYFGPGTRLTVL.

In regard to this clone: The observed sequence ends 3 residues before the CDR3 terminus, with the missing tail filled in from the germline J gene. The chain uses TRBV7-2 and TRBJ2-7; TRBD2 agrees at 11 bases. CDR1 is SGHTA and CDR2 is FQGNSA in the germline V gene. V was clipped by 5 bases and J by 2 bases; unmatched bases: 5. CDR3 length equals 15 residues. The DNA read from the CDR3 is TGTGCCAGCAGCCCCCTGGGACTAGCGGCCTACGAG. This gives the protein CASSPLGLAAYE. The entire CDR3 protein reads CASSPLGLAAYEQYF.

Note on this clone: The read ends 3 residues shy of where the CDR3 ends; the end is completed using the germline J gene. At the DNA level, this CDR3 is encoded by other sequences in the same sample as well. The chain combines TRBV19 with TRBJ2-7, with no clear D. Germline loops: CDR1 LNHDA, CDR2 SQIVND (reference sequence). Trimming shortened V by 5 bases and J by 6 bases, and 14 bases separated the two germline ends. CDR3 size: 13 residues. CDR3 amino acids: CASSVALGGEQYF. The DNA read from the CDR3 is TGTGCCAGTAGTGTAGCCCTAGGCGGCGAG.

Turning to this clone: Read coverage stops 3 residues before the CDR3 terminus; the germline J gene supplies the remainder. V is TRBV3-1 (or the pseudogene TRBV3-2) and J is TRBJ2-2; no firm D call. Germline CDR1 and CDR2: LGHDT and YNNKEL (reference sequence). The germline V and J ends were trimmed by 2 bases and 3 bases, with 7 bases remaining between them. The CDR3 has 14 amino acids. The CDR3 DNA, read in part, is TGTGCCAGCAGCCAAAATCCGTACACCGGGGAG. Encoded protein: CASSQNPYTGE. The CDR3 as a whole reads CASSQNPYTGELFF.

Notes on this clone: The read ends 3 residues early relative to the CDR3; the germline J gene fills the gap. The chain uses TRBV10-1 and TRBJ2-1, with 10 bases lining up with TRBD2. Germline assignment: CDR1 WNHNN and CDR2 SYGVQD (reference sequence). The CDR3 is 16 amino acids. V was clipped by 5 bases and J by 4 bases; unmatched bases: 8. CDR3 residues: CASSPIAGGLYNEQFF. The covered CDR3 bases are TGCGCCAGCAGTCCCATAGCGGGAGGTCTGTACAATGAG.

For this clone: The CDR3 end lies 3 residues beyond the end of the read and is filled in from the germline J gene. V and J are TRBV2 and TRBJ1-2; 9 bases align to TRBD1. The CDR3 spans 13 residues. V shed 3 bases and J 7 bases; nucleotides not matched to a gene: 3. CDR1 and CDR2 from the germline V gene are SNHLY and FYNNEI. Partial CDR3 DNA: TGTGCCAGCAGTGACGGGACAGGGATTGGC. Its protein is CASSDGTGIG. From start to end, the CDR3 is CASSDGTGIGYTF.

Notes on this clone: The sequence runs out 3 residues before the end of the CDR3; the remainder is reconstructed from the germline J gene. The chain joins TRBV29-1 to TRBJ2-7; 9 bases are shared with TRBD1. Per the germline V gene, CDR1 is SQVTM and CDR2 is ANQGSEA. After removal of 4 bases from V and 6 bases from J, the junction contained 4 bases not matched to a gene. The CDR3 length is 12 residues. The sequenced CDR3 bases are TGCAGCGTTGTCGACAGGGGGTTCGAG. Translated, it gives CSVVDRGFE. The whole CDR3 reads CSVVDRGFEQYF.